This TCR beta chain was identified in a study of T-cell reconstitution after alpha-beta-depleted transplantation in children. The study's findings and limits: Among T cells one year after transplant, newly produced cells accounted for most counts and diversity. Recipient T cells and thymic progenitors that survived gave rise to the high TCRbeta diversity observed at day 60 in some patients. After transplant, at about two months, alpha-beta T cells were reportedly derived from several hundred expanded graft clones.

Preparing the TCRbeta library involved the use of unique molecular identifiers. MiXCR, applied by TCRdb to the PCR reads, yields one record per CDR3 protein. The sample consists of 330,000 or so distinct CDR3 sequences, about 9.4% of them appearing once. The V gene lost 2 bases and the J gene lost 8 bases, with 9 bases spanning the gap. The length of the CDR3 is 12 residues. This clonotype was counted ten times or more. Its antigen is not known. The source of this sequence is a boy under two years old with acute myeloid leukemia, due to receive a stem cell transplant. The chain recombines TRBV12-3 or TRBV12-4 with TRBJ2-5, with TRBD2 as a possible D gene (6 bases). Here the sequenced sample was PBMCs, taken before TCRalphabeta/CD19-depleted stem cell transplant. CDR3 coding DNA: TGTGCCAGCAGTTTATGGACTAAAACCCAGTACTTC. It yields the protein CASSLWTKTQYF.